This entry describes one T cell receptor (beta chain). Its antigen is not known. These data are taken from a study of Ad26.COV2.S vaccination and SARS-CoV-2 variants. Across the study: Once or twice, 56 days apart, Ad26.COV2.S was delivered intramuscularly.

TCRdb's copy holds only in-frame clones and misses some; the assay was immunoSEQ multiplex PCR. The sample contains around 450,000 clones, 90% of which appear only once. Treatment of the sample: roughly 20 received Ad26.COV2.S at low or high dose, single or two shots; roughly 5 received placebo; per-sample allocation not given. Following the first vaccine or placebo injection, samples were taken on day 63. Immunization relied on an Ad26 vector, which expressed Wuhan-strain SARS-CoV-2 spike. Regarding the study as a whole: Breadth measured for non-spike TCRs was similar across vaccine and placebo recipients. Vaccinees showed greater spike-specific TCR breadth than placebo recipients.

The sample was peripheral blood, taken in a trial of Ad26.COV2.S vaccine versus placebo. The sequence derives from a person aged 18 to 59 who received the Ad26.COV2.S COVID-19 vaccine or a placebo.

This chain's CDR3 is CASSLLRTEETQYF. The CDR3, as DNA: TGTGCCAGCAGTTTACTTAGGACAGAAGAGACCCAGTACTTC. V and J are TRBV28 and TRBJ2-5; D is perhaps TRBD1 (6 bases). Trimming shortened V by 2 bases and J by 3 bases, and 10 bases separated the two germline ends. The CDR3 is made up of 14 amino acids. Germline V gene sequence: CDR1 MDHEN, CDR2 SYDVKM.